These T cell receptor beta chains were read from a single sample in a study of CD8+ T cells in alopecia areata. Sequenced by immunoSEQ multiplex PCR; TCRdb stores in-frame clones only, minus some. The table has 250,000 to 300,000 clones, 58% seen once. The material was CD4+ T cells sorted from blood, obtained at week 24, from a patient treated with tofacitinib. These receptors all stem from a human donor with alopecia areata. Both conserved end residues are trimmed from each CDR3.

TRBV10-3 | ATRTREGYEQY
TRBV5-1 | ASSRSTGGPTYEQY
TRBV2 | ASKVDRGGQPQH
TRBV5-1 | ASSFEGQGGSETQY
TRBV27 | ASSYSDRDGYT
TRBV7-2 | ASASDRAGYGYT
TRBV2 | ASGAPGDIQY
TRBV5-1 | ASSLRSSTFRGNSPLH
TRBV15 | ATSRGPETQY
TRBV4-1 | ASSQAFRRGPYNEQF
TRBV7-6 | ASGQRDTQY
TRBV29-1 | SVAASRGANVLT
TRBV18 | ASSTPRASGANVLT
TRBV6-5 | ASINGRYEQY
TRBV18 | ASSPPGVQGGNEQF
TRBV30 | AWKTKNYNEQF
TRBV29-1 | SEDRGRMDEQF
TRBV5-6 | ASSAKGRPYEQY
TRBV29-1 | SVVSAANEKLF
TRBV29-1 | SVDTGSYNSPLH
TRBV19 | ASRGVRTNTGELF
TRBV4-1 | ASSQDLGQGPSNQPQH
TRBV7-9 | ASTPLSTGIKQNTGELF
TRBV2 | ASSPLGGVNTGELF
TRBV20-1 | SAQRSGELF
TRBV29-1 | SEGRASEETQY
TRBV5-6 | ASSLPGQRDEQY
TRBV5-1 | ASSLATSGTDTQY
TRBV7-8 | ASRPGPGGSPLH
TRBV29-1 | SVQRGAETQY
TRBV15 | ATSRDFGGSYEQY
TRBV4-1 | ASSQVNTEAF
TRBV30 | AWGTGGGSYEQY
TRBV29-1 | SVVGEKAYNEQF
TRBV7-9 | ASRRASSVYGYT
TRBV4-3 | ASSPERYT
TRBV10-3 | ATRAGHKETQY
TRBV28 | ASSPRGRGAKNIQY
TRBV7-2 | ASSWGGGVRETQY
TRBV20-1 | SAPTDTQY
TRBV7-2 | ASSLSRGYEQY
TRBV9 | ASSVVPSGVNTGELF
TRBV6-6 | ASSYGLAAEQY